This entry lists 5 T cell receptor beta chains sequenced from one sample in a study of blood T cells in healthy people across ages (dated by TCRdb to between 2015 and 2017). Receptor amplification or capture employed 5' RACE. Sequencing was carried out with an Illumina HiSeq 2500. The second PCR ran for about 7 to 11 cycles and used a J-beta primer mix along with a sample-barcoded 5' primer. TCRdb ran its own pipeline on the public reads, namely fastp trimming at Q25 and MiXCR clone calling, and kept in-frame beta chains. Each CDR3 protein gets just one entry, which takes the most common genes and DNA from the rows behind it. This sample is represented by some 890,000 distinct CDR3 sequences; almost 30% of them were singletons. Jointly, the top ten make up 10% of the sample. The same data also went into a second study, on T cells of mothers and their children.

Input material: blood. The receptors derive from a woman in her forties in good health.

The gene calls are TRBV3-1 and TRBJ1-6; no firm D call. The CDR3 runs to 12 residues. Germline loops: CDR1 LGHDT, CDR2 YNNKEL (reference sequence). Trimming took off 1 base at V and 8 bases at J, with 3 bases between the two ends. For the CDR3, the DNA is TGTGCCAGCAGCCAAGGAGATTCACCCCTCCACTTT. Protein product: CASSQGDSPLHF.

Concerning this clonotype itself: A clone one base away is much larger, so this may be a read error. The rearrangement joins TRBV3-1 to TRBJ1-1; TRBD1 matches at 10 bases. CDR3 length: 13 amino acids. Looked up from germline, CDR1 is LGHDT and CDR2 is YNNKEL (reference sequence). CDR3 sequence reads: CANSKGTGAEAFF. DNA for the CDR3: TGTGCCAACAGCAAAGGGACAGGGGCTGAAGCTTTCTTT.

This clonotype was found many times. The chain is built from TRBV7-2 and TRBJ1-2, with D perhaps matching TRBD1 (6 bases). Germline V gene data show CDR1 as SGHTA and CDR2 as FQGNSA. The CDR3 loop spans 15 amino acids. V was clipped by 4 bases and J by 8 bases, with 20 bases between them. The CDR3 sequence: CASSSGAHRVGGYTF. DNA for the CDR3: TGTGCCAGCAGCTCAGGGGCCCACAGGGTCGGGGGCTACACCTTC.

As regards this clonotype: Possible read error: a much larger clone is one base away. The rearrangement uses TRBV7-2 and TRBJ2-3; 10 nucleotides agree with TRBD2. With V trimmed by 1 base and J by 5 bases, 9 bases remained unmatched. CDR3 length: 17 residues. Germline lookup yields CDR1 SGHTA and CDR2 FQGNSA. The CDR3 loop reads CASSLVKSGGALDTQYF. In DNA form, the CDR3 reads TGTGCCAGCAGCTTAGTAAAGAGCGGGGGGGCCCTAGATACGCAGTATTTT.

The rearrangement joins TRBV4-1 to TRBJ1-5; D ambiguous. The germline V gene encodes CDR1 MGHRA and CDR2 YSYEKL. This CDR3 is 13 amino acids long. The germline V and J ends were trimmed by 4 bases and 4 bases, with 8 bases remaining between them. CDR3 sequence (DNA): TGCGCCAGCAGCCCCCAGTGGAATCAGCCCCAGCATTTT. Its protein product is CASSPQWNQPQHF.